Detailed here is one T cell receptor beta chain. The antigen remains unidentified. This CDR3 has 16 amino acids. The germline V gene encodes CDR1 MRHNA and CDR2 SNTAGT. The V gene lost 6 bases and the J gene lost 0 bases, with 14 bases spanning the gap. The data belong to a study of Graves' ophthalmopathy and Graves' hyperthyroidism. PBMCs were isolated by Ficoll-Paque density gradient centrifugation, using about 10 ml of fresh peripheral blood as the starting material. Beta-chain TCR CDR3 regions were amplified from RNA transcripts. Second-round multiplex PCR came after a first-round RT-PCR that employed HTBI primers. Via MiXCR, TCRdb re-called the multiplex PCR reads, giving one row per CDR3 protein. The top ten clones hold 2.4% of a sample with a few hundred thousand distinct CDR3 sequences, about 17% of them seen once. Study-wide results and limits: Blood also held most thyroid clonotypes expanded above 0.001 frequency.

V and J are TRBV6-4 and TRBJ2-2; D unclear. The sequencing sample was made of peripheral blood. The TCR originated in an adult woman with stable Graves' hyperthyroidism. Written as DNA, the CDR3 is TGTGCCAGCAGGACTTTCGTGGCCTCGAACACCGGGGAGCTGTTTTTT. This translates into CASRTFVASNTGELFF.